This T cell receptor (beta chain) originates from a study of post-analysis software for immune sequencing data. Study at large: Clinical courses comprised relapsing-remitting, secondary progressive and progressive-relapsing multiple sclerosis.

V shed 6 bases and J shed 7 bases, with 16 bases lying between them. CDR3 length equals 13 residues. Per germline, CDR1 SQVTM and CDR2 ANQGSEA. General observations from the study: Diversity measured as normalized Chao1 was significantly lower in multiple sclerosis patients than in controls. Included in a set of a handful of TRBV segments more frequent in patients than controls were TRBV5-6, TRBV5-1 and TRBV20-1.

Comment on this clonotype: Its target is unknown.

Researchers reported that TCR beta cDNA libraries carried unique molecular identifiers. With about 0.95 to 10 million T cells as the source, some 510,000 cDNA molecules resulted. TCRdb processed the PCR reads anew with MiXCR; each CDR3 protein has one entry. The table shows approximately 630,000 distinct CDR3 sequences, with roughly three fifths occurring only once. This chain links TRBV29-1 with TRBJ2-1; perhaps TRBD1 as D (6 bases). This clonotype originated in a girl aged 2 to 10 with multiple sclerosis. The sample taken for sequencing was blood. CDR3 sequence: CSVTGTRFNEQFF. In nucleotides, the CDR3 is TGCAGCGTCACAGGGACAAGGTTTAATGAGCAGTTCTTC.